These 12 T cell receptor beta chains came from one sample sequenced in a study of CD8+ T cells in alopecia areata. cDNA serving as the sequencing template came from extracted, reverse transcribed RNA. Sequenced by immunoSEQ multiplex PCR; TCRdb stores in-frame clones only, minus some. Among about 91,000 clones, 40% to 55% were seen once, and the ten largest hold 0.75% to 0.8%. The sample was CD4+ T cells sorted from blood. The receptors come from a human donor with alopecia areata.

There are many counts of this clone. The chain recombines TRBV11-2 with TRBJ2-2, with a weak D call TRBD2 (6 bases). Germline CDR1 and CDR2: SGHAT and FQNNGV. Between the trimmed V and J ends, which lost 5 bases and 1 base, there was a span of 11 bases. The CDR3 is 15 residues long. CDR3 in DNA: TGTGCCAGCAGCCCAATTAGCGGGAACACCGGGGAGCTGTTTTTT. Translated: CASSPISGNTGELFF.

This chain connects TRBV5-1 to TRBJ1-1; perhaps TRBD1 as D (6 bases). V lost 4 bases, J lost 1 base, and 11 bases lay in between. The CDR3 has 14 amino acids. Germline V gene lookup returns CDR1 SGHRS and CDR2 YFSETQ. CDR3 coding DNA: TGCGCCAGCAGCCTGGGACACCCGAACACTGAAGCTTTCTTT. It codes for CASSLGHPNTEAFF.

CDR3 sequence: CAWSSPGANVLTF. CDR3 DNA: TGTGCCTGGAGTAGCCCCGGGGCCAACGTCCTGACTTTC. V usage is TRBV30 and J usage is TRBJ2-6; no definite D call. The ends were cut back, 2 bases at V and 4 bases at J, with 6 bases in the middle. Per the germline V gene, CDR1 is GTSNPN and CDR2 is SVGIG (reference sequence). The CDR3 sequence is 13 residues long.

This sequence joins TRBV30 and TRBJ2-5; no firm D call. The germline V gene has CDR1 GTSNPN and CDR2 SVGIG (reference sequence). The CDR3 is 12 amino acids. V lost 0 bases and J lost 4, with 6 bases in between. In nucleotides, the CDR3 is TGTGCCTGGAGTGTCATCAGAGAGACCCAGTACTTC. Amino acid sequence: CAWSVIRETQYF.

This clone came up a few times. This chain uses TRBV29-1 with TRBJ1-5; no definite D call. The V end was cut by 3 bases, the J end by 4 bases, with 10 bases between. The CDR3 contains 13 residues. Germline-derived CDR1 and CDR2 are SQVTM and ANQGSEA. The CDR3 coding sequence is TGCAGCGTTGAGATGGCACCTAATCAGCCCCAGCATTTT. Translated, it gives CSVEMAPNQPQHF. Full variable domain (outside the CDR3, taken from reference TRBV29-1 and TRBJ1-5): SAVISQKPSRDICQRGTSLTIQCQVDSQVTMMFWYRQQPGQSLTLIATANQGSEATYESGFVIDKFPISRPNLTFSTLTVSNMSPEDSSIYLCSVEMAPNQPQHFGDGTRLSIL.

The table lists this clone with a few counts. The CDR3 DNA reads TGTGCCAGCAGTGAAGGGGTCAACTATGGCTACACCTTC. Translation: CASSEGVNYGYTF. The gene calls are TRBV2 and TRBJ1-2, with D unclear. CDR1 is SNHLY, CDR2 FYNNEI, per germline. CDR3 size: 13 residues. Trimming cost V 1 base and J 2 bases, with 5 bases left between them.

This clone was observed a few times. The V and J genes are TRBV28 and TRBJ2-7; 7 nucleotides agree with TRBD2. Trimming at V came to 11 bases and at J to 1 base, leaving 5 bases not matched to a gene. This CDR3 comprises 12 residues. The germline V gene encodes CDR1 MDHEN and CDR2 SYDVKM. CDR3 nucleotide sequence: TGTGCCTCCCGGACTAGTTCCTACGAGCAGTACTTC. Translating it yields CASRTSSYEQYF. Filled out from reference TRBV28 and TRBJ2-7, the complete variable domain reads DVKVTQSSRYLVKRTGEKVFLECVQDMDHENMFWYRQDPGLGLRLIYFSYDVKMKEKGDIPEGYSVSREKKERFSLILESASTNQTSMYLCASRTSSYEQYFGPGTRLTVT.

This chain uses TRBV5-1 with TRBJ2-7; D is ambiguous. Germline V CDR1 and CDR2: SGHRS, YFSETQ. This CDR3 is built from 13 residues. Trimming stripped 7 bases from V and 2 bases from J, with 13 bases between. The DNA of the CDR3 is TGCGCCAGCTGCCTTTCACCCCCCTACGAGCAGTACTTC. Translating gives CASCLSPPYEQYF.

V usage is TRBV6-5 and J usage is TRBJ2-5; tentatively, D is TRBD1 or TRBD2 (6 bases each). Deletions cut 2 bases from V and 5 bases from J, with 9 bases between. CDR3 length equals 13 residues. CDR1 and CDR2 from the germline V gene are MNHEY and SVGAGI. CDR3 nucleotide sequence: TGTGCCAGCAGTTACCCGGGGGCCGAGACCCAGTACTTC. This encodes CASSYPGAETQYF.

This clone has just a few counts. V usage is TRBV4-1 and J usage is TRBJ2-1; no definite D call. Germline loops: CDR1 MGHRA, CDR2 YSYEKL. The CDR3 contains 12 residues. Deletions cut 1 base from V and 10 bases from J, with 8 bases between. This chain's CDR3 is CASSQVLGEQFF. The CDR3 DNA follows: TGCGCCAGCAGCCAAGTCCTGGGGGAGCAGTTCTTC.

In this sample, this clone turned up a few times. The chain has TRBV29-1 and TRBJ1-1; D unclear. Germline V gene lookup returns CDR1 SQVTM and CDR2 ANQGSEA. V was cut by 4 bases and J by 7 bases, with 10 bases left in between. This CDR3 region has 11 residues. This CDR3 is CSVVGTFEAFF. The CDR3 nucleotides read TGCAGCGTTGTCGGTACCTTTGAAGCTTTCTTT.

The chain couples TRBV30 to TRBJ2-1, with a weak D call TRBD2 (6 bases). V dropped 0 bases and J dropped 4 bases, with 10 bases sitting between them. The CDR3 has 14 residues. The germline gives CDR1 GTSNPN, CDR2 SVGIG (reference sequence). The CDR3 region has the DNA TGTGCCTGGAGTGTACTAGGACTATACAATGAGCAGTTCTTC. Translated, it gives CAWSVLGLYNEQFF.